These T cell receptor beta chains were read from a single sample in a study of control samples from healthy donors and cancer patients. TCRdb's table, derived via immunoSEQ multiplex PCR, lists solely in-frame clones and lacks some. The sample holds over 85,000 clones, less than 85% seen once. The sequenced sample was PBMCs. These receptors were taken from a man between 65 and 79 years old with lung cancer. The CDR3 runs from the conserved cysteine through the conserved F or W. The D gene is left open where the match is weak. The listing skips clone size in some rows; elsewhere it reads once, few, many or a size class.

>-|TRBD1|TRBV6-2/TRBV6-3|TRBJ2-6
CASSYSIIRGRWSGANVLTF
TGTGCCAGCAGTTACTCGATAATCAGGGGGCGATGGTCTGGGGCCAACGTCCTGACTTTC
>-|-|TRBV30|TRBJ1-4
CAWSKDRGALSEKLFF
TGTGCCTGGAGTAAGGATCGGGGGGCGTTGAGTGAAAAACTGTTTTTT
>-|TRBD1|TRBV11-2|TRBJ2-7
CASKLGTGPSYEQYF
TGTGCCAGCAAATTAGGGACAGGGCCTTCCTACGAGCAGTACTTC
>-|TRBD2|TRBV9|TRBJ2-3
CASSVAGLADTQYF
TGTGCCAGCAGCGTAGCGGGACTAGCAGATACGCAGTATTTT
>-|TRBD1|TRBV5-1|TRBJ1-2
CASSLATGEGYTF
TGCGCCAGCAGCTTGGCGACAGGGGAAGGCTACACCTTC
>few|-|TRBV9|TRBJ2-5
CASSVYPGARETQYF
TGTGCCAGCAGCGTCTATCCGGGGGCGCGGGAGACCCAGTACTTC
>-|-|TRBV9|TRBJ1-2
CASSVVEGFDYGYTF
TGTGCCAGCAGCGTAGTAGAGGGGTTTGACTATGGCTACACCTTC
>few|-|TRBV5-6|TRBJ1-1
CASSLLSGARTEAFF
TGTGCCAGCAGCTTGCTTTCAGGGGCGAGGACTGAAGCTTTCTTT
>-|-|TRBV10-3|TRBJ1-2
CAISEGKGDSTASTF
TGTGCCATCAGTGAGGGTAAGGGGGACTCTACGGCTTCCACCTTC
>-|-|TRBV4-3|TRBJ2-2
CASSQEAPGELFF
TGCGCCAGCAGCCAAGAGGCCCCCGGGGAGCTGTTTTTT
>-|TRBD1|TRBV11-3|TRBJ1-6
CASSSAGGARNSPLHF
TGTGCCAGCAGCTCGGCAGGGGGCGCGAGGAATTCACCCCTCCACTTT
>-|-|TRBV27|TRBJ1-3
CASSPTLSGNTIYF
TGTGCCAGCAGTCCGACCCTCTCTGGAAACACCATATATTTT
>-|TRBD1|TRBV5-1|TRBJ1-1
CASRPGGHTEAFF
TGCGCCAGCAGGCCAGGGGGCCACACTGAAGCTTTCTTT